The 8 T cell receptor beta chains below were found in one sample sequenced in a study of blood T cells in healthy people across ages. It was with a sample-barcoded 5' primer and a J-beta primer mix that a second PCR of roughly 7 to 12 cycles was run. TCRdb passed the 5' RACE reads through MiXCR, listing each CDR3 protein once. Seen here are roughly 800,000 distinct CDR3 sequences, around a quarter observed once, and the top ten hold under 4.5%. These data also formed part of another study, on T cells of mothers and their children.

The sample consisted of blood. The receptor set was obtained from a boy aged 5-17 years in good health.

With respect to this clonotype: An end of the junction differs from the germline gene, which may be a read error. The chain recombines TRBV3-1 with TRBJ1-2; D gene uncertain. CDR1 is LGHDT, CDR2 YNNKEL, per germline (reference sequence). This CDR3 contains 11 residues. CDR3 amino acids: CASSQEEECSF. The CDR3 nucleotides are TGTGCCAGCAGCCAAGAAGAGGAGTGTTCCTTC.

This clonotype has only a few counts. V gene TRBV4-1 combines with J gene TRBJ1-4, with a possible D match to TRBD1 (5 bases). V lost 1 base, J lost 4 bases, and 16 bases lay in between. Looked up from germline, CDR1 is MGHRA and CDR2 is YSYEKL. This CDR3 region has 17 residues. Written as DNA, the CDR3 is TGCGCCAGCAGCCAAGGGCCCCGGGAAAGGGGTAATGAAAAACTGTTTTTT. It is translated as CASSQGPRERGNEKLFF.

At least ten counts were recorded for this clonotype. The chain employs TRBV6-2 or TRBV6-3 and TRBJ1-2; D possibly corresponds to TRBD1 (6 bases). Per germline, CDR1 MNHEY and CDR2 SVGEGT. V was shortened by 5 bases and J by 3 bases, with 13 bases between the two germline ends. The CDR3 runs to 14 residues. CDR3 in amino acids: CASSLRDIDYGYTF. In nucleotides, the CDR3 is TGTGCCAGCAGTCTCCGGGACATCGACTATGGCTACACCTTC.

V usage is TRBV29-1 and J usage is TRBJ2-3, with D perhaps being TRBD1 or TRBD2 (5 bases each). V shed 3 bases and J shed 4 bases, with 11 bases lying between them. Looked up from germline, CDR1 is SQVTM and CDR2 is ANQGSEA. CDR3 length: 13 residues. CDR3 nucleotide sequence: TGCAGCGTTGAGGGGACCTGGGCAGATACGCAGTATTTT. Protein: CSVEGTWADTQYF.

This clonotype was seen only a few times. This chain's CDR3 is CASSLWGGSGSEQYF. For the CDR3, the DNA is TGTGCCAGCAGCTTGTGGGGCGGCAGCGGATCCGAGCAGTACTTC. V and J are TRBV11-2 and TRBJ2-5; D is tentatively TRBD1 or TRBD2 (5 bases each). The better agreement between TRBJ2-7 and the DNA end casts doubt on the J call. This CDR3 region has 15 residues. CDR1 and CDR2 (germline): SGHAT, FQNNGV.

The DNA of the CDR3 is TGTGCCAGCAGTTTATTGACGCGGACAGGGGGTTACAATGAGCAGTTCTTC. Protein product: CASSLLTRTGGYNEQFF. This chain links TRBV28 with TRBJ2-1, with 10 positions matching TRBD1. The CDR3 is 17 amino acids. V dropped 1 base and J dropped 4; count of bases not matched to a gene: 7. The germline CDR1 and CDR2 sequences are MDHEN and SYDVKM.

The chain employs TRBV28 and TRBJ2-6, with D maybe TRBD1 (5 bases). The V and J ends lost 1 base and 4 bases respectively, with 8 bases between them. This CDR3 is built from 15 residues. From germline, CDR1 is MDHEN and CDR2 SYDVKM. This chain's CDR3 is CASSLLQGGANVLTF. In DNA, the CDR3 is TGTGCCAGCAGTTTATTGCAGGGAGGGGCCAACGTCCTGACTTTC.

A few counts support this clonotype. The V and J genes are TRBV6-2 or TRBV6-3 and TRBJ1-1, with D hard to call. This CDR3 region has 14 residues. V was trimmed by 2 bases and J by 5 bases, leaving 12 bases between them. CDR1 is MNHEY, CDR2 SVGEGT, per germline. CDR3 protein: CASSYGREWTEAFF. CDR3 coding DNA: TGTGCCAGCAGTTACGGGAGGGAATGGACTGAAGCTTTCTTT.